The TCR beta chain described here comes from a study of T cells after yellow fever vaccination. Researchers made TCR cDNA using 5'RACE template switching, and this step added a universal primer site and UMIs. TCRdb analysed the 5' RACE reads with MiXCR anew, one entry per CDR3 protein. The sample shows around 310,000 distinct CDR3 sequences, roughly 4% of them seen only once. Germline-derived CDR1 and CDR2 are SGHVS and FNYEAQ. The CDR3 spans 13 residues. The V and J ends lost 4 bases and 3 bases respectively, with 10 bases between them. There are many counts of this clonotype. Source: PBMCs, taken 5 days after the yellow fever booster vaccination. The chain joins TRBV7-6 to TRBJ2-7; weak D call: TRBD1 (5 bases). The clonotype was recovered from a young man who received the YFV17D yellow fever vaccine. CDR3: CASSSQGGYEQYF. In nucleotides, the CDR3 is TGTGCCAGCAGCTCCCAGGGCGGCTACGAGCAGTACTTC. Drawing the rest from reference TRBV7-6 and TRBJ2-7, the complete variable domain is GAGVSQSPRYKVTKRGQDVALRCDPISGHVSLYWYRQALGQGPEFLTYFNYEAQQDKSGLPNDRFSAERPEGSISTLTIQRTEQRDSAMYRCASSSQGGYEQYFGPGTRLTVT.